This record concerns one T cell receptor beta chain sequence. Its antigen is undetermined. Diagnosis rested on symptoms, serum thyroxine and TRAb, thyroid ultrasound, and orbital computed tomography. The length of the CDR3 is 16 residues. Between the trimmed V and J ends, which lost 6 bases and 2 bases, there was a span of 16 bases. CDR1 MNHEY and CDR2 SMNVEV come from the germline V gene (reference sequence). The data were obtained in a study of T cells in Graves' hyperthyroidism and ophthalmopathy. Study-wide results and caveats: In the blood, most expanded thyroid clonotypes above 0.001 appeared as well.

Amplification of TCR beta CDR3 regions was performed using RNA transcripts as template. A set of HTBI primers served as the primers for a first-round RT-PCR of the TCR CDR3. TCRdb re-called the multiplex PCR reads through MiXCR, storing one row per CDR3 protein. This table holds 490,000 or so distinct CDR3 sequences, about 20% found once. The clonotype comes from a woman in her seventies with Graves' ophthalmopathy. The sample comprised blood. V usage is TRBV27 and J usage is TRBJ2-2; D may correspond to TRBD1 or TRBD2 (5 bases each). The CDR3 protein is CASRSGLGSNTGELFF. CDR3 sequence (DNA): TGTGCCAGCAGATCGGGGCTGGGATCTAACACCGGGGAGCTGTTTTTT.